One and the same sample provided the 18 T cell receptor beta chains below, sequenced in a study of OX40 agonist ivuxolimab in advanced cancers. Produced via immunoSEQ multiplex PCR; TCRdb's table is partial and in-frame only. The sample includes 60,000 to 65,000 clones, around nine tenths seen only once; the top ten take 20% to 25%. Sequencing used CD4+ or CD8+ T cells sorted from blood, obtained in a trial of the OX40 agonist ivuxolimab. The receptors originated from an adult with an advanced solid tumor such as melanoma, head and neck, liver or kidney cancer.

The chain carries TRBV28 and TRBJ2-6; D is ambiguous. CDR3 length: 15 residues. Germline V gene data show CDR1 as MDHEN and CDR2 as SYDVKM. V lost 5 bases to trimming and J lost 5 bases, with 13 bases between them. The CDR3 here is CASSPARWRANVLTF. The DNA for the CDR3 is TGTGCCAGCAGTCCGGCCCGGTGGAGGGCCAACGTCCTGACTTTC.

The V call is TRBV28, the J call TRBJ2-7, with D perhaps TRBD1 (5 bases). CDR1 and CDR2 (germline): MDHEN, SYDVKM. Trimming took off 6 bases at V and 3 bases at J, with 6 bases between the two ends. This CDR3 contains 11 residues. The CDR3 spells CASRDSYEQYF. The CDR3 DNA sequence: TGTGCCAGCAGAGACAGCTACGAGCAGTACTTC.

The genes are TRBV27 and TRBJ2-1; 10 bases align to TRBD2. V shed 6 bases, J shed 7 bases, and the junction held 6 bases outside the gene matches. The CDR3 covers 14 residues. The germline V gene has CDR1 MNHEY and CDR2 SMNVEV (reference sequence). In nucleotides, the CDR3 is TGTGCCAGCAGGCCTACACTAGCGGGGAATGAGCAGTTCTTC. This translates into CASRPTLAGNEQFF.

V is TRBV19 and J is TRBJ2-7; 8 nucleotides match TRBD1. The CDR3 is 16 amino acids. Trimming took 3 bases from V and 4 from J; bases not matched to a gene: 11. Germline loops: CDR1 LNHDA, CDR2 SQIVND (reference sequence). The chain's CDR3 is CASSISVTGVEYEQYF. The CDR3, as DNA: TGTGCCAGTAGTATTTCGGTGACAGGGGTCGAGTACGAGCAGTACTTC.

The count of this clone is one. This chain uses TRBV4-1 with TRBJ2-7; 7 nucleotides match TRBD1. Trimming cost V 1 base and J 5 bases; bases outside gene matches: 2. This CDR3 has 13 amino acids. The V gene's germline CDR1 is MGHRA and CDR2 YSYEKL. CDR3 in DNA: TGCGCCAGCAGCCAAGTGCAGGGGGACGAGCAGTACTTC. The encoded protein is CASSQVQGDEQYF.

The rearrangement links TRBV11-2 to TRBJ2-1, with TRBD2 matching over 11 bases. Trimming removed 5 bases from V and 4 bases from J; junction bases left unmatched: 4. The V gene's germline CDR1 is SGHAT and CDR2 FQNNGV. The CDR3 has 15 residues. CDR3 DNA: TGTGCCAGCAGCGCCGGGACTAGCGGTTACAATGAGCAGTTCTTC. Protein: CASSAGTSGYNEQFF.

V gene TRBV6-1 combines with J gene TRBJ1-5; D unclear. V lost 8 bases, J lost 5 bases, and 13 bases lay in between. Germline lookup yields CDR1 MNHNS and CDR2 SASEGT. The CDR3 has 13 residues. In DNA, the CDR3 is TGTGCCAGCGGTAAATCAGGAGATCAGCCCCAGCATTTT. Translating it yields CASGKSGDQPQHF.

This chain uses TRBV6-1 with TRBJ1-1, with D perhaps TRBD1 (5 bases). The CDR3 extends over 15 amino acids. Trimming pared 1 base from V and 2 bases from J, leaving 11 bases between. CDR1 is MNHNS, CDR2 SASEGT, per germline. CDR3 in amino acids: CASSEGGNRNTEAFF. The CDR3 DNA reads as TGTGCCAGCAGTGAAGGGGGGAACAGAAACACTGAAGCTTTCTTT.

This clone was recorded once. The genes are TRBV5-1 and TRBJ1-1, with D possibly TRBD1 on 6 matching bases. This CDR3 comprises 14 residues. The V end was cut by 2 bases, the J end by 4 bases, with 12 bases between. CDR1 and CDR2 (germline): SGHRS, YFSETQ. The CDR3 loop reads CASSLTGLGTEAFF. The CDR3 nucleotides are TGCGCCAGCAGCTTAACAGGGCTCGGCACTGAAGCTTTCTTT.

The rearrangement uses TRBV5-5 and TRBJ1-3, with no clear D. Trimming removed 4 bases from V and 0 bases from J, with 20 bases in between. The CDR3 is 18 amino acids. The germline CDR1 and CDR2 sequences are SGHKS and YYEKEE (reference sequence). CDR3: CASSGSALRELSGNTIYF. The CDR3 DNA reads TGTGCCAGCAGCGGTTCAGCTTTGAGGGAACTCTCTGGAAACACCATATATTTT. Filled out from reference TRBV5-5 and TRBJ1-3, the complete variable domain reads DAGVTQSPTHLIKTRGQQVTLRCSPISGHKSVSWYQQVLGQGPQFIFQYYEKEERGRGNFPDRFSARQFPNYSSELNVNALLLGDSALYLCASSGSALRELSGNTIYFGEGSWLTVV.

The chain carries TRBV6-6 and TRBJ2-3; TRBD2 might be the D (5 bases). Trimming removed 0 bases from V and 4 bases from J, with 8 bases in between. CDR3 length equals 14 residues. Germline CDR1 and CDR2: MNHNY and SVGAGI (reference sequence). The CDR3 DNA reads as TGTGCCAGCAGTTACTCTGAGGGATCAGATACGCAGTATTTT. Its translation is CASSYSEGSDTQYF.

The chain recombines TRBV30 with TRBJ2-5; TRBD2 matches at 11 bases. The CDR3 has 16 amino acids. V dropped 2 bases and J dropped 4; count of bases not matched to a gene: 9. Germline lookup yields CDR1 GTSNPN and CDR2 SVGIG (reference sequence). Here the CDR3 reads CAWSRDTLAGGETQYF. The CDR3 DNA reads TGTGCCTGGAGTCGGGACACGCTAGCGGGAGGAGAGACCCAGTACTTC.

The J gene is TRBJ2-7, the V gene TRBV11-2; D gene unclear. V was cut by 5 bases and J by 2 bases, with 10 bases left in between. The V gene's germline CDR1 is SGHAT and CDR2 FQNNGV. This CDR3 has 13 residues. CDR3 nucleotide sequence: TGTGCCAGCAGCCCGGCGAGGCCCTACGAGCAGTACTTC. This gives the protein CASSPARPYEQYF.

The V and J genes are TRBV5-3 and TRBJ2-3; D is unresolved. TRBV5-3 is reported as an ORF; its role is uncertain. V was shortened by 0 bases and J by 1 base, with 12 bases between the two germline ends. The CDR3 contains 16 residues. CDR3 DNA sequence: TGTGCCAGAAGCTTGGTGCCAGGTCGGCGCACAGATACGCAGTATTTT. Amino acid sequence: CARSLVPGRRTDTQYF.

This chain links TRBV7-2 with TRBJ2-1, with 11 bases that match TRBD2. The CDR3 consists of 15 residues. V was pared by 1 base and J by 10 bases, with 6 bases of the junction left unmatched. Germline CDR1 is SGHTA and CDR2 is FQGNSA. CDR3 region: CASSLGLAGLGEQFF. CDR3 nucleotides: TGTGCCAGCAGCTTAGGACTAGCGGGGCTGGGAGAGCAGTTCTTC.

The J gene is TRBJ2-5, the V gene TRBV27; no clear D gene. This CDR3 is 14 amino acids long. V lost 3 bases to trimming and J lost 5 bases, with 13 bases between them. CDR1 and CDR2 (germline): MNHEY, SMNVEV (reference sequence). The CDR3 is CASSFLSSTETQYF. The CDR3 DNA follows: TGTGCCAGCAGTTTCTTGAGTAGTACGGAGACCCAGTACTTC.

The chain joins TRBV4-1 to TRBJ1-5; no firm D call. The CDR3 has 12 amino acids. V gave up 0 bases and J gave up 15 bases, with 12 bases separating them. CDR1 MGHRA and CDR2 YSYEKL come from the germline V gene. CDR3 DNA sequence: TGCGCCAGCAGCCAAGACGGAGAGGGAAGGCATTTT. Its translation is CASSQDGEGRHF.

This rearrangement joins TRBV5-6 to TRBJ2-7; D may correspond to TRBD1 or TRBD2 (5 bases each). Germline V CDR1 and CDR2: SGHDT, YYEEEE. The CDR3 has 16 residues. V shed 2 bases and J shed 2 bases, with 17 bases lying between them. CDR3 bases: TGTGCCAGCAGCTTTGGGGGTTGGCGTAATCCCTACGAGCAGTACTTC. It encodes CASSFGGWRNPYEQYF.